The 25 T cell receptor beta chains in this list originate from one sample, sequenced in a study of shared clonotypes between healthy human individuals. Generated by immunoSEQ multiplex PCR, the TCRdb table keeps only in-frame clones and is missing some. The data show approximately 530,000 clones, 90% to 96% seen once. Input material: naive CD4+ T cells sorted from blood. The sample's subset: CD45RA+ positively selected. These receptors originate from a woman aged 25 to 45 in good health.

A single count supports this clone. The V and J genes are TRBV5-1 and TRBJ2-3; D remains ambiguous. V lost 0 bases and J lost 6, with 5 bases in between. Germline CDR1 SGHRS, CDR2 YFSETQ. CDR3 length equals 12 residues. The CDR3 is CASSLGRDTQYF. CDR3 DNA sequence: TGCGCCAGCAGCTTGGGCAGGGATACGCAGTATTTT.

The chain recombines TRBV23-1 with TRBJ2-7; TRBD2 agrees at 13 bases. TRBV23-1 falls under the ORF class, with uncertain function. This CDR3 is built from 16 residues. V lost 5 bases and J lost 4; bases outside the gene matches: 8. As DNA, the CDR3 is TGCGCCAGCAGTTCCACTAGCGGGAGGGCAAGATACGAGCAGTACTTC. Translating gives CASSSTSGRARYEQYF.

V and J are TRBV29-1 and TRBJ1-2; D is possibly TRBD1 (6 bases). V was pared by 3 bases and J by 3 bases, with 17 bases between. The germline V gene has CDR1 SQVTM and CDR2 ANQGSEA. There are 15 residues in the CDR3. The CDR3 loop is CSVEDRQYLDYGYTF. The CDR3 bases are TGCAGCGTTGAGGACAGACAATACTTGGACTATGGCTACACCTTC.

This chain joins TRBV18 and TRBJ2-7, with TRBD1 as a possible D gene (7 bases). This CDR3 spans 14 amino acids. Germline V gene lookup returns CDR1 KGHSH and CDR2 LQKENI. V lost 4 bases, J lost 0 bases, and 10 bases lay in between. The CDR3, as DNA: TGTGCCAGCTCACGGGGGGACAGCTCCTACGAGCAGTACTTC. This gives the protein CASSRGDSSYEQYF.

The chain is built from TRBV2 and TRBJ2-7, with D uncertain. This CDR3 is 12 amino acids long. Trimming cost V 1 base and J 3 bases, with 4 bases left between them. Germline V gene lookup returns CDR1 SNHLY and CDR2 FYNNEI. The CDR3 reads CASSEGIYEQYF. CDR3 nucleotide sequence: TGTGCCAGCAGTGAAGGGATCTACGAGCAGTACTTC.

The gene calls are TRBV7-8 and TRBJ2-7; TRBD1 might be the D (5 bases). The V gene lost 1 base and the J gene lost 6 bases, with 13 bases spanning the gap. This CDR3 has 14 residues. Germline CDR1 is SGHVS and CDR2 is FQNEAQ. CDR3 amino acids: CASSLVQGSVEQYF. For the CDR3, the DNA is TGTGCCAGCAGCTTAGTGCAGGGCTCGGTCGAGCAGTACTTC.

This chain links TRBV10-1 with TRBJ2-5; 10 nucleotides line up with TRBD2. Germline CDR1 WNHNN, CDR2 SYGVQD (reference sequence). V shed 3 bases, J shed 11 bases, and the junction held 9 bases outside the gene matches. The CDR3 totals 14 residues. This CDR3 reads CASSDRPAGGGQYF. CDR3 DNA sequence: TGCGCCAGCAGTGATCGCCCAGCGGGAGGGGGGCAGTACTTC.

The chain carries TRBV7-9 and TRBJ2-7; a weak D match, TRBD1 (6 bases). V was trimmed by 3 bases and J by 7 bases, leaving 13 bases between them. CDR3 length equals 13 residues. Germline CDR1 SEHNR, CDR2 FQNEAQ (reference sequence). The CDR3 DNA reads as TGTGCCAGCAGCTTTGGGACAAGGGAAGAGCAGTACTTC. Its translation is CASSFGTREEQYF.

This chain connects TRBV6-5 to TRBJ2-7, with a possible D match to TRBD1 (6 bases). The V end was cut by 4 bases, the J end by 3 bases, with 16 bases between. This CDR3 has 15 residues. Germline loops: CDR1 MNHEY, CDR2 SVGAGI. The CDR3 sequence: CASSSALGALYEQYF. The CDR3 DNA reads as TGTGCCAGCAGTTCGGCTTTGGGGGCGCTCTACGAGCAGTACTTC.

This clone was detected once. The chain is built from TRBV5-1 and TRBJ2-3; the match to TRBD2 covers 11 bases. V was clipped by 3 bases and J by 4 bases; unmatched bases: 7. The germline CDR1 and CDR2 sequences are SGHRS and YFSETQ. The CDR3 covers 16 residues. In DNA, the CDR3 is TGCGCCAGCAGCTCTCTAACTAGCGGGAGCTCAGATACGCAGTATTTT. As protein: CASSSLTSGSSDTQYF.

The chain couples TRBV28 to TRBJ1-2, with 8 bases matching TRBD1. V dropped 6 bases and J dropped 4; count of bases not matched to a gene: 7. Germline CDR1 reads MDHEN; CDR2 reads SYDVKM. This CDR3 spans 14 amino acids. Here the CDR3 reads CASSRGQGGYGYTF. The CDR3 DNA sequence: TGTGCCAGCAGCCGCGGACAGGGTGGCTATGGCTACACCTTC.

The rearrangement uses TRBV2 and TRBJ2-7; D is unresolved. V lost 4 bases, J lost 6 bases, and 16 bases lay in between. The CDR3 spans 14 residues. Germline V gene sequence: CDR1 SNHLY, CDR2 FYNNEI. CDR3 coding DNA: TGTGCCAGCAGTGGTGATTGGACCCGAACCGAGCAGTACTTC. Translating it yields CASSGDWTRTEQYF. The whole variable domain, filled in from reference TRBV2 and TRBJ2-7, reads EPEVTQTPSHQVTQMGQEVILRCVPISNHLYFYWYRQILGQKVEFLVSFYNNEISEKSEIFDDQFSVERPDGSNFTLKIRSTKLEDSAMYFCASSGDWTRTEQYFGPGTRLTVT.

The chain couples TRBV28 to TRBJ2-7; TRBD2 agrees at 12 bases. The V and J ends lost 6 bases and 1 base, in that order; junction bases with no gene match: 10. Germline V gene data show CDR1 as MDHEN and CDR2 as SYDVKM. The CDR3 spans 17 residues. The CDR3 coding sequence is TGTGCCAGCAGACCAGCACCTAGCGGGAGGGCGTCCTACGAGCAGTACTTC. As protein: CASRPAPSGRASYEQYF.

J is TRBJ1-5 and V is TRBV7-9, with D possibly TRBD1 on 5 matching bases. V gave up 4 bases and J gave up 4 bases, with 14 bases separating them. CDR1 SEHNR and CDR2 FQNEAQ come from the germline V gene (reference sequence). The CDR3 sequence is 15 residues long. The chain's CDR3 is CASSYGTGLNQPQHF. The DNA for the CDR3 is TGTGCCAGCAGCTACGGGACGGGGCTTAATCAGCCCCAGCATTTT.

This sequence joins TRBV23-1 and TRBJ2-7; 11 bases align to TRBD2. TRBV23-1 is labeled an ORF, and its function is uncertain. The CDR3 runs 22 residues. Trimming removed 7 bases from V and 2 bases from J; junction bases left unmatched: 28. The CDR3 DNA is TGCGCCAGCATGCCGGGGGACAGCTACCGGACTAGCGGGCCTCTGTGTCCCTACGAGCAGTACTTC. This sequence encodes CASMPGDSYRTSGPLCPYEQYF.

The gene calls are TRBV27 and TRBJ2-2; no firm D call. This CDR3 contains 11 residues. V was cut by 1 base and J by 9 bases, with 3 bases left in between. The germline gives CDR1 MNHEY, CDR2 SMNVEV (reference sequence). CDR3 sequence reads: CASSLFRELFF. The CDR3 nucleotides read TGTGCCAGCAGTTTATTTCGGGAGCTGTTTTTT.

CDR3 protein: CASSDLGYTF. CDR3 coding DNA: TGTGCCAGCAGCGATTTGGGCTACACCTTC. The V gene is TRBV28, the J gene TRBJ1-2; D is undetermined. V lost 6 bases and J 8 bases, leaving 7 bases between the germline ends. CDR1 MDHEN and CDR2 SYDVKM come from the germline V gene. This CDR3 is 10 amino acids long.

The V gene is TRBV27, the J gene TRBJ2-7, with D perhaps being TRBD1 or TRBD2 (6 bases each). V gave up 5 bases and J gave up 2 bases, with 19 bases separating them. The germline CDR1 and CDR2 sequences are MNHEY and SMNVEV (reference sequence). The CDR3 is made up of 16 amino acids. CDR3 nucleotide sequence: TGTGCCAGCAGTAGTAGGGGGGCTGGGGTCACCTACGAGCAGTACTTC. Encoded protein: CASSSRGAGVTYEQYF.

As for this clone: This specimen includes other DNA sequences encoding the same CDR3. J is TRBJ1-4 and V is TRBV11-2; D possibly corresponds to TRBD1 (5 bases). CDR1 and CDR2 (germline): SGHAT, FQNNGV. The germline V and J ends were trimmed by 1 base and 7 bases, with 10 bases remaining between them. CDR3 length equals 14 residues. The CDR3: CASSLGQGGEKLFF. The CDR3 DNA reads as TGTGCCAGCAGCTTAGGGCAGGGCGGTGAAAAACTGTTTTTT.

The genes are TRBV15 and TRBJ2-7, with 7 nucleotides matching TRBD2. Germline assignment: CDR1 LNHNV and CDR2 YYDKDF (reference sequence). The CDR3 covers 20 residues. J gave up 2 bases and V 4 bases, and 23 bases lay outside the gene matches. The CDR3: CATSTDDPGWGGSYTYEQYF. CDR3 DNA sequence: TGTGCCACCAGCACCGACGACCCGGGGTGGGGCGGGAGCTATACCTACGAGCAGTACTTC.

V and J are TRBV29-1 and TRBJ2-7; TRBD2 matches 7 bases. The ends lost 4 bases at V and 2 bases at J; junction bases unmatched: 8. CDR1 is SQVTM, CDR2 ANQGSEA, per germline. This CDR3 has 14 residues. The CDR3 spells CSVGSGTITYEQYF. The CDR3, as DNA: TGCAGCGTTGGGTCCGGGACTATAACCTACGAGCAGTACTTC.

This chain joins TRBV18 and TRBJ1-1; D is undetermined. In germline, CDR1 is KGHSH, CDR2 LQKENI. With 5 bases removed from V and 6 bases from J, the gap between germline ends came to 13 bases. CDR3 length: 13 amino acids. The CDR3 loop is CASSTSSPSEAFF. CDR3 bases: TGTGCCAGCTCAACCTCTTCTCCATCTGAAGCTTTCTTT.

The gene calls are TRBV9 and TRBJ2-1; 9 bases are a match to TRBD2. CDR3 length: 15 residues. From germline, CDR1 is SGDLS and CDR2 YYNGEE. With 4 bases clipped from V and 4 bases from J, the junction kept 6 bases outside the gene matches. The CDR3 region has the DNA TGTGCCAGCAGCCCTAGGGGACTAGCATACAATGAGCAGTTCTTC. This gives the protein CASSPRGLAYNEQFF.

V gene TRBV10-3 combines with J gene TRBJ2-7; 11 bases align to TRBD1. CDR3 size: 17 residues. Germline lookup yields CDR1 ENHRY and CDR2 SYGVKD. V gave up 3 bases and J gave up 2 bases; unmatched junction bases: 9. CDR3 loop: CAISDPGTGGKTYEQYF. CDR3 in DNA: TGTGCCATCAGTGACCCTGGGACAGGGGGTAAAACCTACGAGCAGTACTTC.

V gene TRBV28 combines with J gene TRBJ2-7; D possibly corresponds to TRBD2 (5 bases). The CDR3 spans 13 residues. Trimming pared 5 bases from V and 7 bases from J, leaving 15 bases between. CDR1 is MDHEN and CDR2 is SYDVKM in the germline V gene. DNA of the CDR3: TGTGCCAGCAGTCCCCCGAGGGAGTGGGAGCAGTACTTC. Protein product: CASSPPREWEQYF.